Following are 4 T cell receptor beta chains from one sample sequenced in a study of T cell responses to AZD1222 COVID-19 vaccine. Assay used: immunoSEQ multiplex PCR; TCRdb lists only in-frame clones, some missing. Of 100,000 to 150,000 clones in the sample, approximately 90% are singletons; the top ten hold around 1%. The sample in question was peripheral blood, obtained 28 days after the second AZD1222 dose. These receptors were obtained from an adult who received the AZD1222 COVID-19 vaccine.

The chain couples TRBV3-1 (or the pseudogene TRBV3-2) to TRBJ1-4; 10 bases agree with TRBD1. CDR1 and CDR2 from the germline V gene are LGHDT and YNNKEL (reference sequence). The V segment lost 1 base and the J segment 14 bases; nucleotides outside the gene matches: 7. The CDR3 has 14 residues. CDR3 coding DNA: TGTGCCAGCAGCCAAGGTGGGGACAGGGGAGGCCTGTTTTTT. Translation: CASSQGGDRGGLFF.

This sequence joins TRBV30 and TRBJ2-1; 11 nucleotides match TRBD2. Germline V gene sequence: CDR1 GTSNPN, CDR2 SVGIG (reference sequence). With 3 bases clipped from V and 7 bases from J, the junction kept 14 bases outside the gene matches. The CDR3 consists of 17 residues. The CDR3 sequence is CAWRFASGRFAGNEQFF. The CDR3 DNA sequence: TGTGCCTGGAGGTTTGCTAGCGGGAGGTTTGCGGGTAATGAGCAGTTCTTC.

The chain couples TRBV11-3 to TRBJ2-2, with D perhaps TRBD1 (6 bases). This CDR3 has 15 residues. With 4 bases removed from V and 4 bases from J, the gap between germline ends came to 13 bases. Germline V CDR1 and CDR2: SGHNT, YENEEA. The CDR3 reads CASSSQGLSTGELFF. CDR3 nucleotides: TGTGCCAGCAGCTCTCAGGGGTTGAGCACCGGGGAGCTGTTTTTT.

The genes are TRBV6-6 and TRBJ1-2; no definite D call. The V and J ends lost 4 bases and 2 bases respectively, with 11 bases between them. CDR1 MNHNY and CDR2 SVGAGI come from the germline V gene (reference sequence). CDR3 size: 14 residues. This CDR3 is CASSSSGPNYGYTF. CDR3 nucleotide sequence: TGTGCCAGCAGTTCCTCAGGACCGAACTATGGCTACACCTTC.